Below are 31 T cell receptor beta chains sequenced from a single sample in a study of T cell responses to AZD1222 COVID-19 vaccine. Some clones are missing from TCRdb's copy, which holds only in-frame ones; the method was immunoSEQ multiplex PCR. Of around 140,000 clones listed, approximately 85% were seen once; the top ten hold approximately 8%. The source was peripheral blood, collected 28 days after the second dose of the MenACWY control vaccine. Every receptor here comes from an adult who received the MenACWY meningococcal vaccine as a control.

The CDR3 DNA sequence: TGTGCCAGCAGGGCCTCGGGCAGGAACTATGGCTACACCTTC. Protein: CASRASGRNYGYTF. V and J are TRBV28 and TRBJ1-2; D gene unclear. The CDR3 extends over 14 amino acids. With 6 bases removed from V and 2 bases from J, the gap between germline ends came to 13 bases. Germline V gives CDR1 MDHEN, CDR2 SYDVKM.

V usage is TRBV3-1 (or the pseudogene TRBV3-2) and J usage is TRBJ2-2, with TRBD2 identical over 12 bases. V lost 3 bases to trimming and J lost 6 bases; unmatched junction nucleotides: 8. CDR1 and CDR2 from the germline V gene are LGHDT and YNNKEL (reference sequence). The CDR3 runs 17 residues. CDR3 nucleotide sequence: TGTGCCAGCAGCCACTTGTCTAGCGGGAGGGTGCCCGGGGAGCTGTTTTTT. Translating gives CASSHLSSGRVPGELFF.

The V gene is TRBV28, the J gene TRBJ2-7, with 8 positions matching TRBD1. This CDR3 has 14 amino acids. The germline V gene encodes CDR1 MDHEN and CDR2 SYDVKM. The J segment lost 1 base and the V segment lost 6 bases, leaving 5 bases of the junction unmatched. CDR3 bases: TGTGCCAGCAGGACGACAGGGGCGTCCTACGAGCAGTACGTC. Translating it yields CASRTTGASYEQYV.

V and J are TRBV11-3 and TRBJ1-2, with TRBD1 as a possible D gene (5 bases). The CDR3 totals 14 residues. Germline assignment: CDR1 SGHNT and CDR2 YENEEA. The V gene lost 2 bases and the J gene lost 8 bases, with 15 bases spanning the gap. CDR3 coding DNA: TGTGCCAGCAGCTTACGGACACCGCCTCAAGGCTACACCTTC. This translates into CASSLRTPPQGYTF.

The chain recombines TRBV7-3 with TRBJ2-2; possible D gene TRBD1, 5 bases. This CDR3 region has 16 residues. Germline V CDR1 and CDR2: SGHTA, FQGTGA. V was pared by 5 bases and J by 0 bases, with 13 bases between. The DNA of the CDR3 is TGTGCCAGCAGCCTCATCGACAGAGCGAACACCGGGGAGCTGTTTTTT. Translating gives CASSLIDRANTGELFF.

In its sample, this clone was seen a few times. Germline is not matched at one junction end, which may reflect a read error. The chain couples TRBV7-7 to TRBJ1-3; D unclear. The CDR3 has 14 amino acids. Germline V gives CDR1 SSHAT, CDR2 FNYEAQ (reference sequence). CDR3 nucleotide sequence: TGTGCTAGCAGCCCCGACATTACTGGAAACACCATATATTTT. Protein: CASSPDITGNTIYF.

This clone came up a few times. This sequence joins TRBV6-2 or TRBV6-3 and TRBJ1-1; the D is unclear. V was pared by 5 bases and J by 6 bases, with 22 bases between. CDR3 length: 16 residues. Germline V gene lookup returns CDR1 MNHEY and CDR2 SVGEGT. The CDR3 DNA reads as TGTGCCAGCAGTATTCTCAGCGGACCCCTGGGCGCTGAAGCTTTCTTT. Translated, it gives CASSILSGPLGAEAFF.

CDR3 region: CSVVRVDPEAFF. The CDR3 nucleotides read TGCAGCGTTGTCAGGGTTGATCCGGAAGCTTTCTTT. The rearrangement uses TRBV29-1 and TRBJ1-1, with a weak D call TRBD1 (5 bases). The CDR3 is made up of 12 amino acids. The V gene's germline CDR1 is SQVTM and CDR2 ANQGSEA. Trimming took off 4 bases at V and 8 bases at J, with 14 bases between the two ends.

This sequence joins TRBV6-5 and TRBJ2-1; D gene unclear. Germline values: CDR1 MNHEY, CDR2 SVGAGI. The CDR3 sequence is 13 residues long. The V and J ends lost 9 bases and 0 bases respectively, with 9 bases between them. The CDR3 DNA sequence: TGTGCCAGTAGCTCGAGCTCCTACAATGAGCAGTTCTTC. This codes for CASSSSSYNEQFF.

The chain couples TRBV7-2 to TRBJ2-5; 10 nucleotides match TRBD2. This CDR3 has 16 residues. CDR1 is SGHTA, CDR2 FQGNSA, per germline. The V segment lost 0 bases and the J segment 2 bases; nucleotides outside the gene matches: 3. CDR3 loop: CASSLASSGGQETQYF. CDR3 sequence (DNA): TGTGCCAGCAGCTTAGCGTCTAGCGGGGGTCAAGAGACCCAGTACTTC.

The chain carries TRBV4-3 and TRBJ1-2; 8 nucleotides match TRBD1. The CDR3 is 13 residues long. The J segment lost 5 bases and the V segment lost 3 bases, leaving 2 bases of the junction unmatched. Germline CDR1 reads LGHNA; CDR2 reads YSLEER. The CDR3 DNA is TGCGCCAGCAGCCACCGACAGGGGTATGGCTACACCTTC. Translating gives CASSHRQGYGYTF.

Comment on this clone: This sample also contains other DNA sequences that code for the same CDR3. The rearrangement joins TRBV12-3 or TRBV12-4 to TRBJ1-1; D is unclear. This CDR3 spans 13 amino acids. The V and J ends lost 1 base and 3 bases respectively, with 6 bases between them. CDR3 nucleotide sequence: TGTGCCAGCAGTTTAGGGGGTCACACTGAAGCTTTCTTT. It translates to CASSLGGHTEAFF.

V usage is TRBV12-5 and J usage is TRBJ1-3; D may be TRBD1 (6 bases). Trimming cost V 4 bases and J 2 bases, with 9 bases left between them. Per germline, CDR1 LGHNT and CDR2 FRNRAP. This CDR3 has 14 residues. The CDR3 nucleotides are TGTGCTAGTGGTTACGGGGGCACTGGAAACACCATATATTTT. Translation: CASGYGGTGNTIYF. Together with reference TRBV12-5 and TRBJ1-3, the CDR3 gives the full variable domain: DARVTQTPRHKVTEMGQEVTMRCQPILGHNTVFWYRQTMMQGLELLAYFRNRAPLDDSGMPKDRFSAEMPDATLATLKIQPSEPRDSAVYFCASGYGGTGNTIYFGEGSWLTVV.

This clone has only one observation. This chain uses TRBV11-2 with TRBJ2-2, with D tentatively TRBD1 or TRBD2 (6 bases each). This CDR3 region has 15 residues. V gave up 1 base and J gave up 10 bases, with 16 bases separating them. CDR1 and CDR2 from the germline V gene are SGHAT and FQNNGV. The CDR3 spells CASSLGGAVPEELFF. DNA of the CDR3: TGTGCCAGCAGCTTAGGGGGGGCTGTGCCCGAGGAGCTGTTTTTT.

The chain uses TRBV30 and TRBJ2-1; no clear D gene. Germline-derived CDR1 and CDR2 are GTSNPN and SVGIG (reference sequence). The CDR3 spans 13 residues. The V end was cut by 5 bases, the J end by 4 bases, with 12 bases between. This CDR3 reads CAWSVNYYNEQFF. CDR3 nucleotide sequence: TGTGCCTGGTCAGTGAATTATTACAATGAGCAGTTCTTC.

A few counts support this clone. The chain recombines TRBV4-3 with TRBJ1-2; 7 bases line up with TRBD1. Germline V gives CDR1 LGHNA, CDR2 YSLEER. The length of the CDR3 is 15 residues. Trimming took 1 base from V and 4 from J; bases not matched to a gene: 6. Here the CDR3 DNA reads TGCGCCAGCAGCCAAGTGAATGACAGGGCCTATGGCTACACCTTC. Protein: CASSQVNDRAYGYTF.

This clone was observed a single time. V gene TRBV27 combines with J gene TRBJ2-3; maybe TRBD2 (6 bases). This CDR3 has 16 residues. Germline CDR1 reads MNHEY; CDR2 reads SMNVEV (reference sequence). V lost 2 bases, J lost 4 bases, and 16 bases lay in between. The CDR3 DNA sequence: TGTGCCAGCAGTTTACGCCTAGCGCAATTGGCAGATACGCAGTATTTT. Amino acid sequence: CASSLRLAQLADTQYF.

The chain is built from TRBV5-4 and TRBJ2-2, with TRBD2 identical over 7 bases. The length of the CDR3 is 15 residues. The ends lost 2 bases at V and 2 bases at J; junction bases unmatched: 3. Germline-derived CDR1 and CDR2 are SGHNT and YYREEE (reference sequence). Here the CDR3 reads CASSFWGGNTGELFF. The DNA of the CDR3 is TGTGCCAGCAGCTTCTGGGGGGGAAACACCGGGGAGCTGTTTTTT. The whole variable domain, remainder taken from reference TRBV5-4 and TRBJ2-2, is ETGVTQSPTHLIKTRGQQVTLRCSSQSGHNTVSWYQQALGQGPQFIFQYYREEENGRGNFPPRFSGLQFPNYSSELNVNALELDDSALYLCASSFWGGNTGELFFGEGSRLTVL.

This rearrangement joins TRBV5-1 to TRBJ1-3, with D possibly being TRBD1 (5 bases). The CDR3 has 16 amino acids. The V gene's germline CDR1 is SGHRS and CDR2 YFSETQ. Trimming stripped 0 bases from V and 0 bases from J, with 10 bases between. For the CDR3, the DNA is TGCGCCAGCAGCTTGGGGGACCGATCCTCTGGAAACACCATATATTTT. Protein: CASSLGDRSSGNTIYF.

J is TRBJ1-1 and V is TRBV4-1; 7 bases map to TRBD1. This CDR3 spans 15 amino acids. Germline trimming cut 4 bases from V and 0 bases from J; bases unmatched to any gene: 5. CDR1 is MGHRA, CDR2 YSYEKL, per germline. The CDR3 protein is CASSLGQLMNTEAFF. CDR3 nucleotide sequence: TGCGCCAGCAGCCTGGGACAGCTCATGAACACTGAAGCTTTCTTT.

The CDR3: CASSASPGGPGTGELFF. The CDR3 nucleotides read TGTGCCAGCAGCGCCAGTCCGGGGGGGCCGGGCACCGGGGAGCTGTTTTTT. The V call is TRBV9, the J call TRBJ2-2, with 8 bases matching TRBD2. Germline V gives CDR1 SGDLS, CDR2 YYNGEE. CDR3 length equals 17 residues. Unmatched junction bases numbered 11, after V lost 3 bases and J lost 4 bases.

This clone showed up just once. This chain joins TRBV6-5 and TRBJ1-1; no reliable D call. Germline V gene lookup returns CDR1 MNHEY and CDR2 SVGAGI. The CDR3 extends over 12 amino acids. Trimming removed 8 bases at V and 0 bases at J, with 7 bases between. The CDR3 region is CASWGLNTEAFF. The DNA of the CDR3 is TGTGCCAGCTGGGGATTGAACACTGAAGCTTTCTTT.

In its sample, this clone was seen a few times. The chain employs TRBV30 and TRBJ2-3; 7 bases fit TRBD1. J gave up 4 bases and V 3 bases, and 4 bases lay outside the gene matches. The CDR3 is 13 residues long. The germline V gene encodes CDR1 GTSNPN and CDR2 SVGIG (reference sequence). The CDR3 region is CAWSKQGADTQYF. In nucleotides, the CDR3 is TGTGCCTGGAGCAAGCAGGGGGCAGATACGCAGTATTTT.

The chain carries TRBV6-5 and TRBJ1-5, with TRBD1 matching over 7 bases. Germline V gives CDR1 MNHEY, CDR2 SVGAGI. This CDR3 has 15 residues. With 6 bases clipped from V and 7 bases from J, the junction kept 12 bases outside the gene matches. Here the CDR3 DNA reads TGTGCCAGCAGCAACCGACAGGGAGATTTACAGCCCCAGCATTTT. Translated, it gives CASSNRQGDLQPQHF.

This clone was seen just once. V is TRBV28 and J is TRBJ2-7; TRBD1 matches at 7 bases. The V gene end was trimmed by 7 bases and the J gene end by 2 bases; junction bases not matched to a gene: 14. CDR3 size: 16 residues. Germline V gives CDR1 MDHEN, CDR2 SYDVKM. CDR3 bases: TGTGCCAGCATCCGTTTCGGGACAGCGGACACCTACGAGCAGTACGTC. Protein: CASIRFGTADTYEQYV.

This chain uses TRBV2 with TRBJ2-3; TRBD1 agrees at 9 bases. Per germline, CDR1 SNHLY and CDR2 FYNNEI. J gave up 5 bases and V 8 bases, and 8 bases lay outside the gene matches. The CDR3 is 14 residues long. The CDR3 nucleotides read TGTGCCAGCTGCCGGGACAGGGCAAAAGATACGCAGTATTTT. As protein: CASCRDRAKDTQYF.

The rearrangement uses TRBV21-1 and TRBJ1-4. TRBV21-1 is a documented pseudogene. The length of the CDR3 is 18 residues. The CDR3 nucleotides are TGTGCCAGCGGAGGTCTGGGGGGACCCGATGCAACTAATGAAAAACTGTTTTTT. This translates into CASGGLGGPDATNEKLFF.

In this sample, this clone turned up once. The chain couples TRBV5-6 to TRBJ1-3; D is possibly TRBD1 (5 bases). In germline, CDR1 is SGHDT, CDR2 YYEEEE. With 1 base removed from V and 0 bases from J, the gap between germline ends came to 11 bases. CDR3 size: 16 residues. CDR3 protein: CASSLYQGVSGNTIYF. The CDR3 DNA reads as TGTGCCAGCAGCTTGTATCAGGGAGTCTCTGGAAACACCATATATTTT.

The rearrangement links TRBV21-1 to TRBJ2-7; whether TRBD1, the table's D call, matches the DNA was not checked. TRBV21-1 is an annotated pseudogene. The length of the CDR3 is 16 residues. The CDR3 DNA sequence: TGTGCCAGCAGCAAAGACAGGACAGGATGCTCCTACGAGCAGTACGTC. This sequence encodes CASSKDRTGCSYEQYV.

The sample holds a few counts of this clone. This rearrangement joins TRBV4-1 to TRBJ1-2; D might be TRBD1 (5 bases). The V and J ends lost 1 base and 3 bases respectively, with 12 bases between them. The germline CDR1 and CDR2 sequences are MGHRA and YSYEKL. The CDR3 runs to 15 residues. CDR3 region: CASSQVGRVDYGYTF. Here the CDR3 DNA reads TGCGCCAGCAGCCAAGTGGGCAGGGTAGACTATGGCTACACCTTC.

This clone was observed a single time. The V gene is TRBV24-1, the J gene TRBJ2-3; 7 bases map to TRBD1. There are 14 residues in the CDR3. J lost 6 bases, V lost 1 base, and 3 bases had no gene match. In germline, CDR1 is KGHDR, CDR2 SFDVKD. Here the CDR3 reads CATSDFRGGDTQYF. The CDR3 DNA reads TGTGCCACCAGTGATTTTAGAGGGGGCGATACGCAGTATTTT.